These T cell receptor beta chains were read from a single sample in a study of post-analysis software for immune sequencing data. TCRdb used MiXCR to reprocess the PCR reads, holding one entry per CDR3 protein. Altogether 600,000 to 750,000 distinct CDR3 sequences are present, more than 50% being singletons, with the ten largest covering 11%. Sequencing input: blood. The source is a girl between 2 and 10 years old with multiple sclerosis. Each CDR3 is given with its conserved first and last residue. A D gene is named only where the DNA matches it firmly. Expanded clones get a size class; other rows say once, few or many, or leave the size out.

cdr3_aa | cdr3_nt | v_call | clone_size | j_call | d_call
CASSRRTREAFF | TGTGCCAGCAGCCGTCGGACGAGGGAAGCTTTCTTT | TRBV7-9 | . | TRBJ1-1 | .
CSADRNNEQYF | TGCAGCGCCGACAGAAACAATGAGCAGTACTTC | TRBV29-1 | . | TRBJ2-5 | .
CSVDDRAGANVLTF | TGCAGCGTTGATGACAGGGCTGGGGCCAACGTCCTGACTTTC | TRBV29-1 | few | TRBJ2-6 | TRBD1
CASGRTGVLYEQYF | TGTGCCAGCGGGAGGACAGGGGTCCTCTACGAGCAGTACTTC | TRBV25-1 | once | TRBJ2-7 | TRBD1
CSVVGGGDEQFF | TGCAGCGTTGTTGGGGGAGGGGACGAGCAGTTCTTC | TRBV29-1 | . | TRBJ2-1 | TRBD2
CASSLGGTSGGEETDTQYF | TGTGCCAGCAGCTTAGGAGGGACTAGCGGGGGGGAAGAAACAGATACGCAGTATTTT | TRBV11-2 | . | TRBJ2-3 | TRBD2
CASRGQGLYEQYF | TGTGCCAGCAGAGGACAGGGCCTCTACGAGCAGTACTTC | TRBV2 | few | TRBJ2-7 | TRBD1
CATSRDTGVYGYTF | TGTGCCACCAGCAGAGATACAGGGGTGTATGGCTACACCTTC | TRBV15 | . | TRBJ1-2 | TRBD1
CASSVENWGDNEQYF | TGTGCCAGCAGCGTTGAAAATTGGGGAGACAATGAGCAGTACTTC | TRBV9 | . | TRBJ2-7 | .
CSVDRQSEQFF | TGCAGCGTTGATAGGCAGAGCGAGCAGTTCTTC | TRBV29-1 | . | TRBJ2-1 | .
CASSPHGGEGEQFF | TGCGCCAGCAGCCCTCACGGCGGGGAGGGTGAGCAGTTCTTC | TRBV5-1 | . | TRBJ2-1 | TRBD2
CASSPTRQGAYNEQFF | TGCGCCAGCAGCCCCACCCGACAGGGGGCCTACAATGAGCAGTTCTTC | TRBV4-1 | . | TRBJ2-1 | TRBD1
CASSSTGVPETQYF | TGTGCCAGCAGTTCGACAGGGGTCCCGGAGACCCAGTACTTC | TRBV12-3/TRBV12-4 | few | TRBJ2-5 | TRBD1
CASSYSGGQGYQPQHF | TGTGCCAGCAGTTACTCCGGGGGTCAGGGCTATCAGCCCCAGCATTTT | TRBV6-2/TRBV6-3 | . | TRBJ1-5 | .